This T cell receptor (beta chain) comes out of a study of CD8+ T cells in alopecia areata. CDR1 is MNHNY, CDR2 SVGAGI, per germline (reference sequence). The CDR3 contains 15 residues. Trimming stripped 0 bases from V and 6 bases from J, with 14 bases between. Following RNA extraction, reverse transcription yielded cDNA that acted as the sequencing template. The method was immunoSEQ multiplex PCR; TCRdb's version includes in-frame clones alone and lacks a portion of them. The table includes 180,000 or so clones, 58% detected once. The treatment was: oral pan-JAK inhibitor, 5-10 mg twice daily. This clone was seen more than once but under ten times.

The sequences come from CD4+ T cells sorted from blood, collected at week 24, from a patient treated with tofacitinib. The clonotype comes from a human donor with alopecia areata. V gene TRBV6-6 combines with J gene TRBJ1-2; D is possibly TRBD1 (6 bases). This CDR3 reads CASSYSWGRGNGYTF. CDR3 bases: TGTGCCAGCAGTTACTCTTGGGGGCGCGGTAATGGCTACACCTTC.